This is a list of T cell receptor beta chains from one sample in a study of PD-1 blockade in classical Hodgkin lymphoma. Assay used: immunoSEQ multiplex PCR; TCRdb lists only in-frame clones, some missing. The sample has 45,000 to 60,000 clones; 81% are singletons. The material sequenced was peripheral blood mononuclear cells (PBMCs), taken at baseline. These receptors originate from a human donor with classical Hodgkin lymphoma. Both conserved end residues are part of each CDR3. The D gene is left open where the match is weak. The size of a clone is reported for some rows only, either as once, few or many, or as a class for expanded clones.

J | size | D | V | DNA | CDR3
TRBJ2-1 | NA | NA | TRBV5-6 | TGTGCCACCCTAAGGAAGACCGCCTTCAATGAGCAGTTCTTC | CATLRKTAFNEQFF
TRBJ2-2 | NA | NA | TRBV7-2 | TGTGCCAGCAGCTTAGATGCCGGGGAGCTGTTTTTT | CASSLDAGELFF
TRBJ2-3 | few | NA | TRBV4-2 | TGTGCCAGCAGCCAAGGTACCGGGGGCATCACAGATACGCAGTATTTT | CASSQGTGGITDTQYF
TRBJ2-7 | NA | NA | TRBV27 | TGTGCCAGCAGTTTGGAGGACAGACCCTACGAGCAGTACTTC | CASSLEDRPYEQYF
TRBJ1-5 | NA | TRBD1 | TRBV18 | TGTGCCAGCTCACGTGACAGGGTCAATCAGCCCCAGCATTTT | CASSRDRVNQPQHF
TRBJ1-5 | NA | NA | TRBV10-3 | TGTGCCACGGGGCCAAGCGATCAGCCCCAGCATTTT | CATGPSDQPQHF
TRBJ1-4 | once | NA | TRBV30 | TGTGCCTGGAGTGTACAGGGCGATGAAAAACTGTTTTTT | CAWSVQGDEKLFF
TRBJ1-5 | NA | NA | TRBV11-2 | TGTGCCAGCAGCTTAGGCGCCGCGGGAAGAAATCAGCCCCAGCATTTT | CASSLGAAGRNQPQHF
TRBJ2-1 | NA | TRBD2 | TRBV7-3 | TGTGCCAGCAGCTTGACTAGCGGGATTGAGCAGTTCTTC | CASSLTSGIEQFF
TRBJ2-7 | once | TRBD2 | TRBV7-3 | TGTGCCAGCAGCCCCCGGGGGGGGTCAGAGCAGTACTTC | CASSPRGGSEQYF
TRBJ2-7 | NA | TRBD2 | TRBV2 | TGTGCCAGCAGTATTAGGACTAGCGGGTCCTACGAGCAGTACTTC | CASSIRTSGSYEQYF
TRBJ2-2 | NA | NA | TRBV7-2 | TGTGCCAGCAGCCCTCAGGCAGTATCGAACACCGGGGAGCTGTTTTTT | CASSPQAVSNTGELFF
TRBJ2-2 | NA | TRBD1 | TRBV11-2 | TGTGCCAGCAGCCCAGGGGGATCGAACACCGGGGAGCTGTTTTTT | CASSPGGSNTGELFF
TRBJ1-2 | NA | TRBD1 | TRBV6-1 | TGTGCCAGTCTTCCGGGACAGGGAGGTGGCTACACCTTC | CASLPGQGGGYTF
TRBJ2-1 | NA | NA | TRBV27 | TGTGCCAGCAGGCGGGAAAGCCAACGTGCCTCAAACCACAATGAGCAGTTCTTC | CASRRESQRASNHNEQFF
TRBJ1-1 | NA | NA | TRBV30 | TGTGCCTGGACCCCGGGACCGGTCTCTTATGAAGCTTTCTTT | CAWTPGPVSYEAFF
TRBJ2-7 | NA | NA | TRBV6-5 | TGTGCCAGCGGCAGGCGATCCTACGAGCAGTACTTC | CASGRRSYEQYF
TRBJ2-3 | NA | NA | TRBV4-3 | TGCGCCAGCAGCCAAGAGCCAGGTTCTAGCACAGATACGCAGTATTTT | CASSQEPGSSTDTQYF
TRBJ2-7 | NA | TRBD2 | TRBV7-2 | TGTGCCAGCAGCTCCGACGGACTAGCGGGAAGGTACGAGCAGTACTTC | CASSSDGLAGRYEQYF
TRBJ1-1 | few | NA | TRBV12-5 | TGTGCTAGTGGTTTGCCGAACATGAACACTGAAGCTTTCTTT | CASGLPNMNTEAFF
TRBJ1-5 | NA | NA | TRBV25-1 | TGTGCCAGCAGTGATAGGGGCAATCAGCCCCAGCATTTT | CASSDRGNQPQHF
TRBJ2-1 | few | TRBD2 | TRBV2 | TGTGCCAGCAGCAGACGTAGCGGGACCGATGAGCAGTTCTTC | CASSRRSGTDEQFF
TRBJ2-3 | once | NA | TRBV11-3 | TGTGCCAGCAGCTTAGGTGATACGCAGTATTTT | CASSLGDTQYF
TRBJ2-5 | NA | NA | TRBV10-1 | TGCGCCAGCAGTAGGTCGGAGTCCCAAGAGACCCAGTACTTC | CASSRSESQETQYF
TRBJ1-4 | NA | NA | TRBV4-3 | TGCGCCAGCAGCCAAGAGTTGGCAACTAATGAAAAACTGTTTTTT | CASSQELATNEKLFF
TRBJ1-2 | NA | NA | TRBV29-1 | TGCAGCGTTGAAGGGAGGAGGTGGGGCTACACCTTC | CSVEGRRWGYTF
TRBJ1-1 | NA | NA | TRBV4-2 | TGTGCCAGCAGCCTAGGGTCGGGACCGATGAACACTGAAGCTTTCTTT | CASSLGSGPMNTEAFF
TRBJ1-1 | few | NA | TRBV11-2 | TGTGCCAGCAGCTTAGATCCAGGAAACACTGAAGCTTTCTTT | CASSLDPGNTEAFF
TRBJ2-5 | NA | NA | TRBV11-3 | TGTGCCAGCAGCTTAATAGGGGCCGGAGAGACCCAGTACTTC | CASSLIGAGETQYF
TRBJ1-1 | NA | NA | TRBV11-2 | TGTGCCAGCAGCTTAGACCCGTACACTGAAGCTTTCTTT | CASSLDPYTEAFF
TRBJ1-2 | few | NA | TRBV27 | TGTGCCAGCAGGTTGAGGGAGGGCTATGGCTACACCTTC | CASRLREGYGYTF
TRBJ2-1 | once | NA | TRBV29-1 | TGCAGCGTTCACCAGGAAGATAACTCCTACAATGAGCAGTTCTTC | CSVHQEDNSYNEQFF
TRBJ1-4 | NA | NA | TRBV7-2 | TGTGCCAGCAGCGCCAACGGTCCGGCCGCCAGGGAAAAACTGTTTTTT | CASSANGPAAREKLFF
TRBJ1-4 | medium-sized | NA | TRBV19 | TGTGCCAGTAGCGGGGGGGCGAGTGAAAAACTGTTTTTT | CASSGGASEKLFF
TRBJ2-7 | few | TRBD2 | TRBV7-9 | TGTGCCAGCAGCTACGCAGCGGGAGGTACCTACGAGCAGTACTTC | CASSYAAGGTYEQYF
TRBJ2-1 | once | TRBD2 | TRBV11-3 | TGTGCCAGCAGCTTGACTAGCGGAAGACCCTACAATGAGCAGTTCTTC | CASSLTSGRPYNEQFF
TRBJ2-7 | NA | NA | TRBV4-3 | TGCGCCAGCAGCCAAGATCAGACCTTCATTACCTACGAGCAGTACTTC | CASSQDQTFITYEQYF
TRBJ1-1 | NA | NA | TRBV27 | TGTGCCAGCAGTCAGGTACACATGAACACTGAAGCTTTCTTT | CASSQVHMNTEAFF
TRBJ2-3 | NA | NA | TRBV19 | TGTGCCAGTTCTACAATTAGTGAACACACAGATACGCAGTATTTT | CASSTISEHTDTQYF
TRBJ1-5 | NA | NA | TRBV5-1 | TGCGCCAGCAGTCCCGCGGGGTTAGGAAATCAGCCCCAGCATTTT | CASSPAGLGNQPQHF
TRBJ2-1 | NA | TRBD2 | TRBV7-9 | TGTGCCAGCAGCTCTCCCCTGACTAGCGGTGACTCCTACAATGAGCAGTTCTTC | CASSSPLTSGDSYNEQFF
TRBJ1-2 | NA | TRBD1 | TRBV11-2 | TGTGCCAGCAGCTTAGTCGGGACAGGTTCATCTCGCGGGTATGGCTACACCTTC | CASSLVGTGSSRGYGYTF
TRBJ2-1 | NA | NA | TRBV11-2 | TGTGCCAGCAGCTTCCTCGGGAACTACAATGAGCAGTTCTTC | CASSFLGNYNEQFF
TRBJ2-3 | NA | TRBD2 | TRBV10-3 | TGTGCCATCAGCCTTACTAGCGGGAACACAGATACGCAGTATTTT | CAISLTSGNTDTQYF
TRBJ2-5 | NA | NA | TRBV27 | TGTGCCAGCAGTTTACGGGCGGGGTTCGGCGAGACCCAGTACTTC | CASSLRAGFGETQYF
TRBJ2-2 | NA | NA | TRBV27 | TGTGCCAGCAGTTTGGGCATGGGAGGGAACACCGGGGAGCTGTTTTTT | CASSLGMGGNTGELFF
TRBJ2-2 | NA | NA | TRBV7-2 | TGTGCCAGCAGCTTAGGAACCGGGGAGCTGTTTTTT | CASSLGTGELFF
TRBJ2-3 | NA | NA | TRBV7-2 | TGTGCCAGCAGCTTACAGGGAAGTAGCGCAGATACGCAGTATTTT | CASSLQGSSADTQYF
TRBJ1-2 | NA | NA | TRBV6-6 | TGTGCCAGCAGTCACCAGGGTGACTATGGCTACACCTTC | CASSHQGDYGYTF
TRBJ1-1 | once | NA | TRBV5-1 | TGCGCCAGCAGATTCTCGGACACTGAAGCTTTCTTT | CASRFSDTEAFF
TRBJ2-5 | NA | TRBD2 | TRBV9 | TGTGCCAGCAGCGTAGGGTTAGCGGGAGGAGGCCAAGAGACCCAGTACTTC | CASSVGLAGGGQETQYF
TRBJ1-2 | NA | NA | TRBV30 | TGTGCCTGGAGTGTAGGGCCAGGATGGGGCTACACCTTC | CAWSVGPGWGYTF
TRBJ2-1 | NA | NA | TRBV5-1 | TGCGCCAGCAGCTTGTTAGGTCCCTTAAATGAGCAGTTCTTC | CASSLLGPLNEQFF